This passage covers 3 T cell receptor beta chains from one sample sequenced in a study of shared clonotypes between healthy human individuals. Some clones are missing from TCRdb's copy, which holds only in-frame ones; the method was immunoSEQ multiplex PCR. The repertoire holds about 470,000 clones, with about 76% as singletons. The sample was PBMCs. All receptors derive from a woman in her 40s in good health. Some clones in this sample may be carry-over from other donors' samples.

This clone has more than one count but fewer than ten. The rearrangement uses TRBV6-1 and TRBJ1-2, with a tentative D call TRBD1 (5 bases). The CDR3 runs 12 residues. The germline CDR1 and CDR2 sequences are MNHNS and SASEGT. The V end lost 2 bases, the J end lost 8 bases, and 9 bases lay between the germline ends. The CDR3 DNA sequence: TGTGCCAGCAGTGAATCGAGGGGAGGCTACACCTTC. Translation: CASSESRGGYTF.

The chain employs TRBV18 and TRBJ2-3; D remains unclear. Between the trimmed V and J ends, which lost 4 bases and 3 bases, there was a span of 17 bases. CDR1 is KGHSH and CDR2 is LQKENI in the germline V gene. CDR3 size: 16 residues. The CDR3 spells CASSLGIEVGTDTQYF. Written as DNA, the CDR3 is TGTGCCAGCTCACTAGGGATCGAAGTCGGTACAGATACGCAGTATTTT.

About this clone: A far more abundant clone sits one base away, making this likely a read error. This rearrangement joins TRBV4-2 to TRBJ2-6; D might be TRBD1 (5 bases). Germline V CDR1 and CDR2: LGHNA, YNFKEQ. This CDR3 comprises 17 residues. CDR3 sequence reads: CASVRSETSSGASVLTF. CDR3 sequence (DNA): TGTGCCAGCGTAAGGAGCGAAACCTCCTCTGGGGCCAGCGTCCTGACTTTC.